Below, 19 T cell receptor beta chains from the same sample are listed, as sequenced in a study of cytomegalovirus exposure and HLA in healthy donors. Amplification used 60 Vbeta primers and 13 Jbeta primers. The table came from immunoSEQ multiplex PCR; TCRdb's copy has only in-frame clones and leaves some out. The data contain about 230,000 clones, approximately 81% of them singletons. Material: PBMCs. Receptors were obtained from a girl aged 2 to 9 in good health and CMV-seronegative.

The chain combines TRBV18 with TRBJ1-2; TRBD1 is a possible D gene (6 bases). The germline V gene has CDR1 KGHSH and CDR2 LQKENI. The CDR3 length is 15 residues. V lost 2 bases, J lost 8 bases, and 18 bases lay in between. This CDR3 is CASSPSVPGEGGYTF. The CDR3 DNA sequence: TGTGCCAGCTCACCATCAGTGCCAGGGGAAGGGGGCTACACCTTC.

This sequence joins TRBV5-1 and TRBJ2-5; TRBD2 matches at 9 bases. This CDR3 has 15 residues. Germline assignment: CDR1 SGHRS and CDR2 YFSETQ. With 2 bases clipped from V and 7 bases from J, the junction kept 9 bases outside the gene matches. The CDR3 coding sequence is TGCGCCAGCAGCTTAAGAGCGGGGGGAGAGGGGACCCAGTACTTC. Translating it yields CASSLRAGGEGTQYF.

The rearrangement joins TRBV25-1 to TRBJ2-1, with D possibly being TRBD2 (5 bases). CDR1 and CDR2 from the germline V gene are MGHDK and SYGVNS. The CDR3 spans 17 residues. Trimming removed 3 bases at V and 2 bases at J, with 17 bases between. The DNA of the CDR3 is TGTGCCAGCAGTGATAGGGTTCCGGCGGGCGCCTACAATGAGCAGTTCTTC. This sequence encodes CASSDRVPAGAYNEQFF.

This clone has only one observation. V is TRBV5-4 and J is TRBJ2-1; possibly TRBD2 for D (5 bases). V lost 0 bases and J lost 3, with 7 bases in between. CDR1 and CDR2 (germline): SGHNT, YYREEE (reference sequence). The length of the CDR3 is 14 residues. The CDR3 sequence: CASSLGGGYNEQFF. The DNA of the CDR3 is TGTGCCAGCAGCTTGGGAGGAGGCTACAATGAGCAGTTCTTC.

The V gene is TRBV19, the J gene TRBJ2-1, with 9 bases aligning to TRBD2. Germline-derived CDR1 and CDR2 are LNHDA and SQIVND (reference sequence). This CDR3 comprises 14 residues. J was trimmed by 0 bases and V by 9 bases; bases with no gene match: 3. CDR3 region: CASRLAASYNEQFF. CDR3 sequence (DNA): TGTGCCAGCAGACTAGCGGCCTCCTACAATGAGCAGTTCTTC. Based on the CDR3 plus reference TRBV19 and TRBJ2-1, the full variable domain is DGGITQSPKYLFRKEGQNVTLSCEQNLNHDAMYWYRQDPGQGLRLIYYSQIVNDFQKGDIAEGYSVSREKKESFPLTVTSAQKNPTAFYLCASRLAASYNEQFFGPGTRLTVL.

J is TRBJ2-3 and V is TRBV30; tentative D call: TRBD2 (6 bases). The V and J ends lost 3 bases and 3 bases respectively, with 16 bases between them. CDR3 length: 15 amino acids. CDR1 is GTSNPN, CDR2 SVGIG, per germline (reference sequence). CDR3 nucleotide sequence: TGTGCCTGGAGCGACCTAGGAGGGAGAACAGATACGCAGTATTTT. It yields the protein CAWSDLGGRTDTQYF.

Here the CDR3 reads CASSYSLTRTGMGYTF. The CDR3, as DNA: TGTGCCAGCAGTTACTCGCTTACTAGGACAGGGATGGGCTACACCTTC. This chain connects TRBV6-5 to TRBJ1-2, with 8 bases identical to TRBD1. The CDR3 runs 16 residues. CDR1 is MNHEY, CDR2 SVGAGI, per germline. V lost 0 bases, J lost 8 bases, and 11 bases stayed unmatched.

The chain is built from TRBV6-5 and TRBJ1-6; the match to TRBD1 covers 7 bases. The germline V gene has CDR1 MNHEY and CDR2 SVGAGI. V lost 2 bases, J lost 8 bases, and 6 bases stayed unmatched. The CDR3 spans 15 residues. The CDR3 loop is CASSYQDRVDSPLHF. CDR3 DNA sequence: TGTGCCAGCAGTTACCAAGACAGGGTGGATTCACCCCTCCACTTT.

This clone was picked up a small number of times. The chain combines TRBV6-1 with TRBJ1-6; 7 bases match TRBD1. In germline, CDR1 is MNHNS, CDR2 SASEGT. J was trimmed by 10 bases and V by 2 bases; bases with no gene match: 11. This CDR3 spans 16 amino acids. The CDR3 spells CASSEFDPGGLSPLHF. The DNA for the CDR3 is TGTGCCAGCAGTGAATTCGATCCAGGGGGGCTCTCACCCCTCCACTTT.

This clone was observed a handful of times. The chain joins TRBV6-6 to TRBJ2-3; the D is unclear. Between the trimmed V and J ends, which lost 6 bases and 2 bases, there was a span of 9 bases. Germline V gene data show CDR1 as MNHNY and CDR2 as SVGAGI (reference sequence). The length of the CDR3 is 13 residues. CDR3 bases: TGTGCCAGCAGACCGAAGCACACAGATACGCAGTATTTT. Translating gives CASRPKHTDTQYF.

This clone occurred a few times. This chain links TRBV7-9 with TRBJ2-7; 7 bases line up with TRBD2. The V gene end was trimmed by 6 bases and the J gene end by 2 bases; junction bases not matched to a gene: 7. CDR3 length: 14 amino acids. Germline assignment: CDR1 SEHNR and CDR2 FQNEAQ (reference sequence). The CDR3 region is CASRVGGSAYEQYF. Written as DNA, the CDR3 is TGTGCCAGCAGGGTAGGCGGGAGCGCCTACGAGCAGTACTTC.

The rearrangement uses TRBV14 and TRBJ2-7; unclear D gene. This CDR3 is built from 13 residues. Trimming removed 1 base at V and 7 bases at J, with 11 bases between. In germline, CDR1 is SGHDN, CDR2 FVKESK. CDR3 amino acids: CASSQVPVAEQYF. The CDR3 nucleotides read TGTGCCAGCAGCCAAGTTCCAGTGGCTGAGCAGTACTTC.

The chain combines TRBV19 with TRBJ2-1; 12 nucleotides match TRBD2. The germline V gene has CDR1 LNHDA and CDR2 SQIVND (reference sequence). The CDR3 extends over 14 amino acids. J gave up 6 bases and V 7 bases, and 4 bases lay outside the gene matches. The CDR3 sequence is CASIPTSGSNEQFF. In DNA form, the CDR3 reads TGTGCCAGTATCCCGACTAGCGGGAGCAATGAGCAGTTCTTC.

The chain carries TRBV15 and TRBJ2-7, with 8 positions matching TRBD1. The CDR3 sequence is 14 residues long. The V gene's germline CDR1 is LNHNV and CDR2 YYDKDF (reference sequence). J gave up 5 bases and V 3 bases, and 6 bases lay outside the gene matches. DNA of the CDR3: TGTGCCACCAGCAGCAGGACAGGGTGGGACGAGCAGTACTTC. This gives the protein CATSSRTGWDEQYF.

The chain couples TRBV6-1 to TRBJ2-7; D not resolved. Trimming cost V 6 bases and J 6 bases, with 12 bases left between them. This CDR3 comprises 12 residues. Germline values: CDR1 MNHNS, CDR2 SASEGT. CDR3 region: CASSIDNFEQYF. As DNA, the CDR3 is TGTGCCAGCAGCATAGACAACTTCGAGCAGTACTTC.

The genes are TRBV10-3 and TRBJ2-7; 7 bases are a match to TRBD2. Trimming cost V 0 bases and J 0 bases; bases outside gene matches: 2. Germline CDR1 reads ENHRY; CDR2 reads SYGVKD. CDR3 length equals 15 residues. The CDR3 sequence is CAISESGGNSYEQYF. Written as DNA, the CDR3 is TGTGCCATCAGTGAGTCGGGGGGGAACTCCTACGAGCAGTACTTC.

The chain is built from TRBV10-1 and TRBJ2-1, with 9 bases lining up with TRBD2. J was trimmed by 12 bases and V by 7 bases; bases with no gene match: 16. The CDR3 consists of 15 residues. CDR1 is WNHNN, CDR2 SYGVQD, per germline (reference sequence). The CDR3 DNA sequence: TGCGCCAGCAACTTGACTAGCGGAGACTCCGGAGGGCAGTTCTTC. Its protein is CASNLTSGDSGGQFF.

This clone was recorded once. This sequence joins TRBV7-2 and TRBJ2-2, with D maybe TRBD2 (5 bases). V dropped 7 bases and J dropped 5 bases, with 20 bases sitting between them. Germline CDR1 reads SGHTA; CDR2 reads FQGNSA. The CDR3 runs to 16 residues. CDR3 nucleotides: TGTGCCAGCACCAAAGGAGGAGGTGTGGGAACCGGGGAGCTGTTTTTT. The encoded protein is CASTKGGGVGTGELFF.

This chain joins TRBV5-4 and TRBJ1-2; D not resolved. In germline, CDR1 is SGHNT, CDR2 YYREEE (reference sequence). Trimming left V 1 base short and J 4 bases short, with 11 bases between. CDR3 length: 14 residues. CDR3 in DNA: TGTGCCAGCAGCTTGCGTGGCGGGATCTATGGCTACACCTTC. Translation: CASSLRGGIYGYTF.